This T cell receptor (beta chain) comes out of a study of cytomegalovirus exposure and HLA in healthy donors. Healthy bone marrow donors made up the cohort. PCR was performed using 60 Vbeta and 13 Jbeta primers. Using immunoSEQ multiplex PCR, the repertoire was profiled, and TCRdb retains in-frame clones only, with some absent. In the table there are fewer than 110,000 clones, roughly 87% of which are singletons. Notes on this clone: Its antigen is unknown.

The study's findings and limits: More clonal expansion characterized HLA-associated TCR beta chains than equally common others in a later analysis. Based on reports, TCR beta sequences accurately predicted HLA-A and HLA-B alleles for most subjects.

The clonotype comes from a man aged 25-45 years in good health and CMV-seropositive. Sequencing was performed on PBMCs.

The CDR3 sequence is CASSWSPRGGAQETQYF. CDR3 in DNA: TGTGCCAGCAGCTGGAGCCCACGCGGGGGGGCCCAAGAGACCCAGTACTTC. The J gene is TRBJ2-5, the V gene TRBV5-4, with 9 bases aligning to TRBD2. Unmatched junction bases numbered 10, after V lost 3 bases and J lost 1 base. The CDR3 is 17 amino acids. CDR1 and CDR2 (germline): SGHNT, YYREEE (reference sequence).